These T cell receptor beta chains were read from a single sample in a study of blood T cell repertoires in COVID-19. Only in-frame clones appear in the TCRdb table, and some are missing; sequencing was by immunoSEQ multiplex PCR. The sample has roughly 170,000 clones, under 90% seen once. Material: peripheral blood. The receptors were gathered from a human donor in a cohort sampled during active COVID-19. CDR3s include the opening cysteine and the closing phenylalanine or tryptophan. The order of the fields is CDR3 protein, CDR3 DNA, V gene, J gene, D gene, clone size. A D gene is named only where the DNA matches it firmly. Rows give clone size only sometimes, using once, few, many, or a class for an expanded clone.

CDR3aa: CASSQRGPNTEAFF
CDR3nt: TGCGCCAGCAGCCAACGAGGCCCGAACACTGAAGCTTTCTTT
v_gene: TRBV4-1
j_gene: TRBJ1-1
d_gene: NA
abundance: many

CDR3aa: CAWSPDSHSNQPQHF
CDR3nt: TGTGCCTGGAGTCCAGACAGTCATAGCAATCAGCCCCAGCATTTT
v_gene: TRBV30
j_gene: TRBJ1-5
d_gene: NA
abundance: NA

CDR3aa: CASSGGPRYF
CDR3nt: TGTGCCAGCAGTGGCGGGCCTCGGTACTTC
v_gene: TRBV2
j_gene: TRBJ2-5
d_gene: NA
abundance: once

CDR3aa: CASRGSSNTGELFF
CDR3nt: TGTGCCAGCAGGGGCTCCTCGAACACCGGGGAGCTGTTTTTT
v_gene: TRBV5-4
j_gene: TRBJ2-2
d_gene: NA
abundance: NA

CDR3aa: CASSYEDTQYF
CDR3nt: TGTGCCAGCAGCTACGAGGATACGCAGTATTTT
v_gene: TRBV12-3/TRBV12-4
j_gene: TRBJ2-3
d_gene: NA
abundance: NA

CDR3aa: CASSGRGLLIYNSPLHF
CDR3nt: TGTGCCAGCAGTGGCAGGGGGCTCCTTATCTATAATTCACCCCTCCACTTT
v_gene: TRBV2
j_gene: TRBJ1-6
d_gene: TRBD1
abundance: NA

CDR3aa: CAWSGRGQGYTF
CDR3nt: TGTGCCTGGAGTGGCAGGGGGCAAGGCTACACCTTC
v_gene: TRBV30
j_gene: TRBJ1-2
d_gene: TRBD1
abundance: once

CDR3aa: CASSIQGGDEQYF
CDR3nt: TGTGCCAGCAGCATCCAGGGTGGGGACGAGCAGTACTTC
v_gene: TRBV5-8
j_gene: TRBJ2-7
d_gene: NA
abundance: NA

CDR3aa: CASSQDRVEYTGELFF
CDR3nt: TGTGCCAGCAGCCAAGACCGTGTAGAGTACACCGGGGAGCTGTTTTTT
v_gene: TRBV3-1/TRBV3-2
j_gene: TRBJ2-2
d_gene: NA
abundance: NA

CDR3aa: CASTHGGFDQYF
CDR3nt: TGTGCCAGCACCCACGGGGGGTTCGACCAGTACTTC
v_gene: TRBV12-3/TRBV12-4
j_gene: TRBJ2-5
d_gene: TRBD2
abundance: NA

CDR3aa: CASTRARADYGYTF
CDR3nt: TGTGCCAGCACCCGAGCGAGGGCCGACTATGGCTACACCTTC
v_gene: TRBV2
j_gene: TRBJ1-2
d_gene: NA
abundance: NA

CDR3aa: CASSVAGDNYGYTF
CDR3nt: TGCGCCAGCAGTGTCGCAGGGGATAACTATGGCTACACCTTC
v_gene: TRBV10-2
j_gene: TRBJ1-2
d_gene: NA
abundance: NA

CDR3aa: CASSQDPGRSEKLFF
CDR3nt: TGTGCCAGCAGCCAAGACCCCGGGAGGAGTGAAAAACTGTTTTTT
v_gene: TRBV3-1/TRBV3-2
j_gene: TRBJ1-4
d_gene: NA
abundance: NA

CDR3aa: CASSEVRRYTEAFF
CDR3nt: TGTGCCAGCAGTGAGGTCAGGCGCTACACTGAAGCTTTCTTT
v_gene: TRBV25-1
j_gene: TRBJ1-1
d_gene: NA
abundance: few

CDR3aa: CASSPGADSAFF
CDR3nt: TGTGCCAGCAGCCCAGGGGCAGATTCCGCTTTCTTT
v_gene: TRBV5-5
j_gene: TRBJ1-1
d_gene: NA
abundance: NA

CDR3aa: CASSLAGTGHYGYTF
CDR3nt: TGTGCCAGCAGCTTAGCGGGGACAGGTCACTATGGCTACACCTTC
v_gene: TRBV7-9
j_gene: TRBJ1-2
d_gene: TRBD1
abundance: NA

CDR3aa: CASSISGANTGELFF
CDR3nt: TGTGCCAGTAGTATCTCCGGGGCGAACACCGGGGAGCTGTTTTTT
v_gene: TRBV19
j_gene: TRBJ2-2
d_gene: NA
abundance: NA

CDR3aa: CASSMLFRLAGDQETQYF
CDR3nt: TGTGCCAGTAGTATGCTCTTTAGACTAGCGGGGGACCAAGAGACCCAGTACTTC
v_gene: TRBV19
j_gene: TRBJ2-5
d_gene: TRBD2
abundance: once